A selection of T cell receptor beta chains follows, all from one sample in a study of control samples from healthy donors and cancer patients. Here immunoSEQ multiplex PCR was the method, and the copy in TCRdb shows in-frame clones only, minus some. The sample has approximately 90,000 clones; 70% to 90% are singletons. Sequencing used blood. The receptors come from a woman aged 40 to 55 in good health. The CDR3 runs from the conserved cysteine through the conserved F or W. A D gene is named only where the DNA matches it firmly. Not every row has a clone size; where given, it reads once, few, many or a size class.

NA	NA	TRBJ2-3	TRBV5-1	CASSSYRNPDTQYF	TGCGCCAGCAGCTCCTACAGGAATCCAGATACGCAGTATTTT
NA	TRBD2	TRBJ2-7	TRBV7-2	CASSFAQRGGEQYF	TGTGCCAGCAGCTTTGCCCAGCGGGGCGGCGAGCAGTACTTC
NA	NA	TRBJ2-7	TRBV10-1	CASSGPTTGRQSYEQYF	TGCGCCAGCAGTGGCCCTACTACAGGGAGACAGTCCTACGAGCAGTACTTC
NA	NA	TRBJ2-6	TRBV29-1	CSVDETGTLSSGANVLTF	TGCAGCGTTGACGAGACCGGGACATTGAGCTCTGGGGCCAACGTCCTGACTTTC
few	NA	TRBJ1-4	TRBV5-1	CASSLGAGSNEKLFF	TGCGCCAGCAGCTTGGGGGCAGGCTCTAATGAAAAACTGTTTTTT
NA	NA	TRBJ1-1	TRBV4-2	CASSQAGTVEKAFF	TGTGCCAGCAGCCAAGCGGGTACTGTCGAGAAAGCTTTCTTT
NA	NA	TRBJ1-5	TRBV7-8	CASSLISRGRRVSNQPQHF	TGTGCCAGCAGCTTAATTTCCAGGGGCAGGAGGGTTAGCAATCAGCCCCAGCATTTT
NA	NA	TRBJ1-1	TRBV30	CAWSVSAEAFF	TGTGCCTGGAGTGTGTCAGCTGAAGCTTTCTTT
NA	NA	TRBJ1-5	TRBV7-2	CASSLGQRGGQPQHF	TGTGCCAGCAGCTTAGGCCAAAGAGGGGGTCAGCCCCAGCATTTT
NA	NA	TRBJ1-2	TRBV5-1	CASSLAPDYGYTF	TGCGCCAGCAGCTTGGCTCCAGACTATGGCTACACCTTC
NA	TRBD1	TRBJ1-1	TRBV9	CASSGRDSGTEAFF	TGTGCCAGCAGCGGCCGGGACAGCGGCACTGAAGCTTTCTTT
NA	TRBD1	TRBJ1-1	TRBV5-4	CASSGDSTEAFF	TGTGCCAGCAGCGGGGACAGCACTGAAGCTTTCTTT
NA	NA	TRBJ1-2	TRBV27	CASSLSSPGTGGYTF	TGTGCCAGCAGTTTATCCTCGCCAGGGACGGGAGGCTACACCTTC
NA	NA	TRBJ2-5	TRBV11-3	CASGGAGETQYF	TGTGCCAGCGGGGGGGCCGGGGAGACCCAGTACTTC
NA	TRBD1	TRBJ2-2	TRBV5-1	CASSLTGGTGELFF	TGCGCCAGCAGCTTGACAGGGGGCACCGGGGAGCTGTTTTTT
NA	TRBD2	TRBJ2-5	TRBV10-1	CASSERGLAGAETQYF	TGCGCCAGCAGTGAGAGAGGACTAGCGGGGGCAGAGACCCAGTACTTC
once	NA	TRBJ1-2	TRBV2	CASSETGGYTF	TGTGCCAGCAGTGAGACGGGTGGCTACACCTTC
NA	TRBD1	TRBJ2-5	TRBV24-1	CATSEPRQGLETQYF	TGTGCCACCAGTGAGCCGCGACAGGGTTTGGAGACCCAGTACTTC
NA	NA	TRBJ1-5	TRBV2	CASSETGEGNQPQHF	TGTGCCAGCAGTGAGACAGGAGAAGGCAATCAGCCCCAGCATTTT
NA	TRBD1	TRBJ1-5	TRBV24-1	CARPGDRSYSNQPQHF	TGTGCCCGTCCCGGGGACAGGTCTTATAGCAATCAGCCCCAACATTTT
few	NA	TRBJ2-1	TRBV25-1	CASSRTGSSYNEQFF	TGTGCCAGCAGTCGGACGGGGAGCTCCTACAATGAGCAGTTCTTC
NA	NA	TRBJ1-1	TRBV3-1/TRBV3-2	CASSQDNRSAFF	TGTGCCAGCAGCCAAGACAACAGATCCGCTTTCTTT
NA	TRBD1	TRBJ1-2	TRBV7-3	CASSLGPGGNYGYTF	TGTGCCAGCAGCTTAGGGCCAGGGGGTAACTATGGCTACACCTTC
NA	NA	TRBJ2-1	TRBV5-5	CASSLYGRNEQFF	TGTGCCAGCAGCTTGTACGGTCGGAATGAGCAGTTCTTC
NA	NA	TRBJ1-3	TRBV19	CASRSDGNTIYF	TGTGCCAGTCGGTCGGATGGAAACACCATATATTTT
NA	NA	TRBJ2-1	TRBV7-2	CASRRDSLLGEQFF	TGTGCCAGCAGGCGGGATTCGCTCCTAGGGGAGCAGTTCTTC
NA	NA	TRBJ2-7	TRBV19	CASSPSGGGGQYF	TGTGCCAGTAGTCCCTCTGGCGGGGGCGGGCAGTACTTC
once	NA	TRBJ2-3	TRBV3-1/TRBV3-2	CASSLKGGPNTQYF	TGTGCCAGCAGCCTAAAAGGGGGGCCGAATACGCAGTATTTT
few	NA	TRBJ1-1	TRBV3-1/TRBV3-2	CASSHLPGTEAFF	TGTGCCAGCAGCCATTTACCCGGAACTGAAGCTTTCTTT
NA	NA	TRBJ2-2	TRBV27	CASSLLVKGGELFF	TGTGCCAGCAGTTTATTAGTGAAGGGCGGGGAGCTGTTTTTT
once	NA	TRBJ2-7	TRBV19	CASSPRGDRSEEQYF	TGTGCCAGTTCCCCGAGGGGGGATCGGTCGGAAGAGCAGTACTTC
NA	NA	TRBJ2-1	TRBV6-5	CAPLDNEQFF	TGTGCCCCCCTAGACAATGAGCAGTTCTTC
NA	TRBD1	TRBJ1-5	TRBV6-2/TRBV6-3	CASSRQGGQPQHF	TGTGCCAGCAGCCGACAGGGCGGACAGCCCCAGCATTTT
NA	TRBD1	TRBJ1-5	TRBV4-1	CASSLATGADQPQHF	TGCGCCAGCAGCCTCGCGACAGGGGCGGATCAGCCCCAGCATTTT
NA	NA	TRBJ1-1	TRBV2	CASGLSGNTEAFF	TGTGCCAGCGGCCTATCCGGGAACACTGAAGCTTTCTTT